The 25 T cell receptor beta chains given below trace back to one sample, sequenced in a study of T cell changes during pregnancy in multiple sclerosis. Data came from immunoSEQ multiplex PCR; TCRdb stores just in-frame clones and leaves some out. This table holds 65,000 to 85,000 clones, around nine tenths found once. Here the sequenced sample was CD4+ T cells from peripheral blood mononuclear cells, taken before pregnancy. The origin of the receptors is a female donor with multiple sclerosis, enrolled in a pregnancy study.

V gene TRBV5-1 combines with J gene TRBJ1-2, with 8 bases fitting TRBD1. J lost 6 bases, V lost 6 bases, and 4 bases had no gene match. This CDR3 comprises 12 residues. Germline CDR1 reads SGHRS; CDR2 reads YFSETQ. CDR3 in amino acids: CASKDRADGYTF. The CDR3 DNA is TGCGCCAGCAAGGACAGGGCGGATGGCTACACCTTC.

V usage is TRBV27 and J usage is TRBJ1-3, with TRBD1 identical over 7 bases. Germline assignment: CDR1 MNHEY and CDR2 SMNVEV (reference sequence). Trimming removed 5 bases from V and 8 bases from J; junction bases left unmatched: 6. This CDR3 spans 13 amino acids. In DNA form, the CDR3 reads TGTGCCAGCAGTCCAAGACAGGGATACACCATATATTTT. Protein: CASSPRQGYTIYF.

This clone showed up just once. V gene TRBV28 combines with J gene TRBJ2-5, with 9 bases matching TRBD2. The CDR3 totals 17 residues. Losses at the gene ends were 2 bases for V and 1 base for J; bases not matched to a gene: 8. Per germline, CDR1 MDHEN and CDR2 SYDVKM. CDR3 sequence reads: CASSLGGAGGPQETQYF. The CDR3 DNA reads TGTGCCAGCAGTTTAGGCGGAGCGGGAGGCCCCCAAGAGACCCAGTACTTC.

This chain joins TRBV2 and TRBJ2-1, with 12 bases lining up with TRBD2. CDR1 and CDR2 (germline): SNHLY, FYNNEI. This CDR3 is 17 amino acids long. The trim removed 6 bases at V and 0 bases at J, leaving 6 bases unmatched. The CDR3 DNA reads TGTGCCAGCAGGGGACTAGCGGGTGAGGGCTCCTACAATGAGCAGTTCTTC. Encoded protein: CASRGLAGEGSYNEQFF.

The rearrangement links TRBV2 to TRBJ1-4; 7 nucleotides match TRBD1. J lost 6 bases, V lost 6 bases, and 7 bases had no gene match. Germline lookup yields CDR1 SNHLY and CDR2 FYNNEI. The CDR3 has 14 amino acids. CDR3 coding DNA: TGTGCCAGCAGGGAGGGGACAGTCGATGAAAAACTGTTTTTT. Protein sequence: CASREGTVDEKLFF.

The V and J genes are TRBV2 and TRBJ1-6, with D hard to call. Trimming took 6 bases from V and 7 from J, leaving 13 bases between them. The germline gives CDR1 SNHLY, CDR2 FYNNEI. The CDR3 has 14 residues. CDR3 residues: CASRVDGVNSPLHF. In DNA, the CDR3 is TGTGCCAGCAGGGTTGACGGGGTCAATTCACCCCTCCACTTT. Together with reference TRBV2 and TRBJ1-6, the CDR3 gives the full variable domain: EPEVTQTPSHQVTQMGQEVILRCVPISNHLYFYWYRQILGQKVEFLVSFYNNEISEKSEIFDDQFSVERPDGSNFTLKIRSTKLEDSAMYFCASRVDGVNSPLHFGNGTRLTVT.

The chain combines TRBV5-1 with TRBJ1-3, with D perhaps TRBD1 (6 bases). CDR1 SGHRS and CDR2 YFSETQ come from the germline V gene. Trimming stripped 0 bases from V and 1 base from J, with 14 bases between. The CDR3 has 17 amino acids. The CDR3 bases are TGCGCCAGCAGCTTGGCTAGGGGGGGATCTTCTGGAAACACCATATATTTT. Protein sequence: CASSLARGGSSGNTIYF. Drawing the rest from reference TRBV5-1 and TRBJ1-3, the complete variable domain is KAGVTQTPRYLIKTRGQQVTLSCSPISGHRSVSWYQQTPGQGLQFLFEYFSETQRNKGNFPGRFSGRQFSNSRSEMNVSTLELGDSALYLCASSLARGGSSGNTIYFGEGSWLTVV.

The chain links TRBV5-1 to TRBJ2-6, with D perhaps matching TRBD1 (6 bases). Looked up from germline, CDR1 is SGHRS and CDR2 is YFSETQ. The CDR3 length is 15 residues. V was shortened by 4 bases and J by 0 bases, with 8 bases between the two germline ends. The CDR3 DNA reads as TGCGCCAGCAGCGCAGGGGCCTCTGGGGCCAACGTCCTGACTTTC. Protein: CASSAGASGANVLTF. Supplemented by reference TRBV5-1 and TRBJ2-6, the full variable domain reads KAGVTQTPRYLIKTRGQQVTLSCSPISGHRSVSWYQQTPGQGLQFLFEYFSETQRNKGNFPGRFSGRQFSNSRSEMNVSTLELGDSALYLCASSAGASGANVLTFGAGSRLTVL.

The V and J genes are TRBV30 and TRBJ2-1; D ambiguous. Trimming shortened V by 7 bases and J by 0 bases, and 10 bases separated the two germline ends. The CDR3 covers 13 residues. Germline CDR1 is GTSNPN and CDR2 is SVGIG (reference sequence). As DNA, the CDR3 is TGTGCCTTCCAGGTTAGCTCCTACAATGAGCAGTTCTTC. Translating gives CAFQVSSYNEQFF.

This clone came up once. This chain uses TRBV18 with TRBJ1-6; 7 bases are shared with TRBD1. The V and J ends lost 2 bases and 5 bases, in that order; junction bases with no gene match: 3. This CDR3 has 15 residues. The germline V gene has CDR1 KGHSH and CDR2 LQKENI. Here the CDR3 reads CASSPRGLDNSPLHF. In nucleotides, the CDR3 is TGTGCCAGCTCACCAAGGGGGCTAGATAATTCACCCCTCCACTTT.

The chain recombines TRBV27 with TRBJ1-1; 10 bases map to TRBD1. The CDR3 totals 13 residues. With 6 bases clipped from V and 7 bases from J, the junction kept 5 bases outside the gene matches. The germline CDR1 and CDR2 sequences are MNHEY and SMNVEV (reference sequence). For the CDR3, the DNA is TGTGCCAGCAGGACAGGGGGCAACGATGAAGCTTTCTTT. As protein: CASRTGGNDEAFF.

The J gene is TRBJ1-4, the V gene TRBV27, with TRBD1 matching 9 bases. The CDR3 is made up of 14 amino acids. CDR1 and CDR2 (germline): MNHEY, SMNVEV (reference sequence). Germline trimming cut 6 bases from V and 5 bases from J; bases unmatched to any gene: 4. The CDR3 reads CASRRQGGNEKLFF. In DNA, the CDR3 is TGTGCCAGCAGAAGACAGGGGGGGAATGAAAAACTGTTTTTT.

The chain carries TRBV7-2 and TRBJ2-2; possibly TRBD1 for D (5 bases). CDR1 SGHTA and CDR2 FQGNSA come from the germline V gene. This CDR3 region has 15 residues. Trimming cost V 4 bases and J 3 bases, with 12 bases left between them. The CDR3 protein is CASSSITGYTGELFF. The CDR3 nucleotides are TGTGCCAGCAGCTCCATAACAGGTTACACCGGGGAGCTGTTTTTT.

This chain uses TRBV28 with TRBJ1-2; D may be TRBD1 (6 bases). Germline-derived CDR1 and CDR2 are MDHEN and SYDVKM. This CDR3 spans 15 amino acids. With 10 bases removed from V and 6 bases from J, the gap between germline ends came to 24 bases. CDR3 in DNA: TGTGCCATCTACCAGGGGCGAGTGGGTGGGAATGGCTACACCTTC. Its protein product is CAIYQGRVGGNGYTF.

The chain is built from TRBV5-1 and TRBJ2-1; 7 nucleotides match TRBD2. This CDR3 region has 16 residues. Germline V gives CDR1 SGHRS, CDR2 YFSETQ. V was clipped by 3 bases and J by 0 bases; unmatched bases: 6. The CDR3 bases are TGCGCCAGCAGCTCCGGACTAGTGGGCTCCTACAATGAGCAGTTCTTC. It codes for CASSSGLVGSYNEQFF.

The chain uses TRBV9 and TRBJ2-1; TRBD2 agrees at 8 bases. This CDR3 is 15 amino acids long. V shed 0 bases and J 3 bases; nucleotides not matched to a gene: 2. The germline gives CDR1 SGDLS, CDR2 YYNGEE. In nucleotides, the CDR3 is TGTGCCAGCAGCGTAGGGACTAGCTACTACAATGAGCAGTTCTTC. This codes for CASSVGTSYYNEQFF. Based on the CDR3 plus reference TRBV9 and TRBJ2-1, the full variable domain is DSGVTQTPKHLITATGQRVTLRCSPRSGDLSVYWYQQSLDQGLQFLIQYYNGEERAKGNILERFSAQQFPDLHSELNLSSLELGDSALYFCASSVGTSYYNEQFFGPGTRLTVL.

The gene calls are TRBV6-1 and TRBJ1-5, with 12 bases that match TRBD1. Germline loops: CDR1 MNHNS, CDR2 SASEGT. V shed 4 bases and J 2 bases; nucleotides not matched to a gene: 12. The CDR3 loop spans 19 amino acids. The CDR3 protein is CASSGRDRGLGHGNQPQHF. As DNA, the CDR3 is TGTGCCAGCAGTGGACGGGACAGGGGGCTCGGGCATGGCAATCAGCCCCAGCATTTT.

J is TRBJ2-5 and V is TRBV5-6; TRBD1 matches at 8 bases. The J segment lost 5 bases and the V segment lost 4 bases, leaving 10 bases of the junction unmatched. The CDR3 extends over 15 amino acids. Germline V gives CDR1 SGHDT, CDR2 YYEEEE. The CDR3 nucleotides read TGTGCCAGCAGCCGCGGACAGGGAGGTTGGGAGACCCAGTACTTC. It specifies CASSRGQGGWETQYF. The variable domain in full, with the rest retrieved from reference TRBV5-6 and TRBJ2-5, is DAGVTQSPTHLIKTRGQQVTLRCSPKSGHDTVSWYQQALGQGPQFIFQYYEEEERQRGNFPDRFSGHQFPNYSSELNVNALLLGDSALYLCASSRGQGGWETQYFGPGTRLLVL.

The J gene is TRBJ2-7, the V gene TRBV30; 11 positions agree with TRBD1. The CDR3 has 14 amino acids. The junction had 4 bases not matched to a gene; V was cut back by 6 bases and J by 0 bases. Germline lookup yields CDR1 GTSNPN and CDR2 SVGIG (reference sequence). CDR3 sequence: CACGQGAFSYEQYF. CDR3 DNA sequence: TGTGCCTGCGGACAGGGGGCCTTCTCCTACGAGCAGTACTTC.

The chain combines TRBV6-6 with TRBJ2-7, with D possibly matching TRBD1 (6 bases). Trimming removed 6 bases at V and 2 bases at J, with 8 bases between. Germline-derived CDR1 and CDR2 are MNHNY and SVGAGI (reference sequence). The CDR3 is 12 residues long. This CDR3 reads CASSRDTYEQYF. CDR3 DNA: TGTGCCAGCAGCCGGGACACCTACGAGCAGTACTTC.

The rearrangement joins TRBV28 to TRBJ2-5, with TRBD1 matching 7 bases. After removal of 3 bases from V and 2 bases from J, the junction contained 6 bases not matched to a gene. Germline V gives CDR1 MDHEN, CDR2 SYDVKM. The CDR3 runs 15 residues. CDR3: CASSLNRGPQETQYF. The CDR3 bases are TGTGCCAGCAGTTTGAACAGGGGACCTCAAGAGACCCAGTACTTC.

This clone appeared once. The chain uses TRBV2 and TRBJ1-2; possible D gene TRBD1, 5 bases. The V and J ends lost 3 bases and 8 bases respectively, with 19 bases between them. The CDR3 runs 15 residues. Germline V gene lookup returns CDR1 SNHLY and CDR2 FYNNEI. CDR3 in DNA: TGTGCCAGCAGTGAGCAGGGCCAAGGGTCGAGAGGCTACACCTTC. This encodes CASSEQGQGSRGYTF.

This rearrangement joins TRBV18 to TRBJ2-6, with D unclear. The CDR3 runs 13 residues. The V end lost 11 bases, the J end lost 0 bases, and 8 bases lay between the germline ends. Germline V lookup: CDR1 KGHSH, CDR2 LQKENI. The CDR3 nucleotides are TGTGCCGGCGGAAGCTCTGGGGCCAACGTCCTGACTTTC. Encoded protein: CAGGSSGANVLTF.

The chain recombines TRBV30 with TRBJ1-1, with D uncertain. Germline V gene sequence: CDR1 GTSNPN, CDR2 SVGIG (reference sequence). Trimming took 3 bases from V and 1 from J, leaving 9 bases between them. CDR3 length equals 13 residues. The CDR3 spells CAWRSAGNTEAFF. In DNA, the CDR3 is TGTGCCTGGAGGTCCGCGGGGAACACTGAAGCTTTCTTT.

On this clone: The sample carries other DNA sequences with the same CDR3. The CDR3 loop reads CASSVVRDTEAFF. The CDR3 nucleotides are TGTGCCAGCAGCGTAGTTCGGGACACTGAAGCTTTCTTT. The rearrangement links TRBV9 to TRBJ1-1; D is ambiguous. V was pared by 0 bases and J by 3 bases, with 6 bases between. The CDR3 covers 13 residues. Germline assignment: CDR1 SGDLS and CDR2 YYNGEE.